This section outlines one TCR beta chain sequence together with its context. Profiling relied on immunoSEQ multiplex PCR, and the TCRdb table lists in-frame clones only, not all of them. This sample has about 300,000 clones, with 91% found just once. These data come from a study of blood T cell repertoires in COVID-19. At the level of the study: PBMCs, B-cell-depleted T cells, or T cells were the source of the cDNA or gDNA that made up the material.

Germline V lookup: CDR1 SGDLS, CDR2 YYNGEE. The CDR3 is 14 amino acids. The V end was cut by 0 bases, the J end by 3 bases, with 10 bases between. V usage is TRBV9 and J usage is TRBJ2-7, with D perhaps matching TRBD2 (5 bases). Sequences were obtained from peripheral blood. This receptor was identified in a woman aged 30 to 39 with COVID-19, enrolled during active disease. The CDR3 coding sequence is TGTGCCAGCAGCGTAGATCTAGCCGGCTACGAGCAGTACTTC. This translates into CASSVDLAGYEQYF.